This is a list of T cell receptor beta chains from one sample in a study of shared clonotypes between healthy human individuals. This table comes from immunoSEQ multiplex PCR, and its TCRdb copy is limited to in-frame clones, with some not included. The table shows some 2,100,000 clones, with 93% occurring only once. Sequencing input: naive CD8+ T cells from PBMCs. The source is a man aged 18 to 29 in good health. Some clones in this sample may be carry-over from other donors' samples. CDR3s include the opening cysteine and the closing phenylalanine or tryptophan. A D gene is named only where the DNA matches it firmly. Clone size, where shown, is once, few, many, or a class for clones that have expanded.

TRBV7-3,-,13,TRBD1,TRBJ2-7,CASSYYRGYEQYF,TGTGCCAGCAGCTACTACAGGGGCTACGAGCAGTACTTC
TRBV27,-,13,-,TRBJ1-5,CASSLGDNQPQHF,TGTGCCAGCAGTTTAGGGGACAATCAGCCCCAGCATTTT
TRBV7-2,-,15,-,TRBJ2-7,CASSPPQGHLYEQYF,TGTGCCAGCAGCCCGCCGCAGGGACACCTATACGAGCAGTACTTC
TRBV4-3,-,13,-,TRBJ2-4,CASSQGGVNIQYF,TGCGCCAGCAGCCAAGGTGGGGTAAACATTCAGTACTTC
TRBV28,few,14,TRBD1,TRBJ1-5,CASSLQGAGQPQHF,TGTGCCAGCAGTTTACAGGGGGCGGGGCAGCCCCAGCATTTT
TRBV2,-,15,TRBD2,TRBJ2-2,CASRVAGEGTGELFF,TGTGCCAGCAGGGTAGCGGGAGAAGGAACCGGGGAGCTGTTTTTT
TRBV27,few,13,TRBD1,TRBJ1-1,CASSGQGKAEAFF,TGTGCCAGCAGCGGACAGGGGAAGGCTGAAGCTTTCTTT
TRBV19,-,14,-,TRBJ2-1,CASDRDHHLNEQFF,TGTGCCAGCGACCGGGACCATCACCTCAATGAGCAGTTCTTC
TRBV28,-,16,-,TRBJ1-5,CASSSLSGWGNQPQHF,TGTGCCAGCAGTTCATTGTCGGGGTGGGGCAATCAGCCCCAGCATTTT
TRBV11-2,once,10,-,TRBJ2-7,CASMGYEQYF,TGTGCCAGCATGGGCTACGAGCAGTACTTC
TRBV7-6,-,15,TRBD1,TRBJ2-7,CASSPSGGAGYEQYF,TGTGCCAGCAGCCCCTCAGGGGGCGCGGGCTACGAGCAGTACTTC
TRBV7-9,-,11,-,TRBJ1-2,CASSLEGGYTF,TGTGCCAGCAGCTTAGAGGGGGGCTACACCTTC
TRBV9,-,22,TRBD2,TRBJ2-2,CASSVPKHGTSGRAGNSGELFF,TGTGCCAGCAGCGTACCCAAACACGGGACTAGCGGGAGGGCCGGGAACAGCGGGGAGCTGTTTTTT
TRBV27,-,13,-,TRBJ2-7,CASSQRPGAEQYF,TGTGCCAGCAGTCAGAGGCCTGGGGCCGAGCAGTACTTC
TRBV5-6,-,16,TRBD1,TRBJ2-2,CASSLEGGPNTGELFF,TGTGCCAGCAGCTTGGAAGGGGGCCCGAACACCGGGGAGCTGTTTTTT
TRBV5-4,few,12,-,TRBJ1-1,CASRVGNTEAFF,TGTGCCAGCAGGGTCGGGAACACTGAAGCTTTCTTT
TRBV28,-,18,TRBD2,TRBJ2-7,CASSSLAGVISLRYEQYF,TGTGCCAGCAGTTCCCTAGCGGGAGTAATCAGTCTGCGCTACGAGCAGTACTTC
TRBV5-4,-,15,-,TRBJ1-3,CASSLLGASGNTIYF,TGTGCCAGCAGCTTACTGGGGGCAAGTGGAAACACCATATATTTT
TRBV28,-,14,-,TRBJ1-6,CASSFRPERSPLHF,TGTGCCAGCAGTTTCAGACCCGAGCGTTCACCCCTCCACTTT
TRBV19,few,13,-,TRBJ1-1,CASSISGFGEAFF,TGTGCCAGTAGTATCTCGGGGTTCGGTGAAGCTTTCTTT
TRBV27,-,16,TRBD2,TRBJ2-1,CASSLVLAEPYNEQFF,TGTGCCAGCAGTTTAGTACTAGCGGAGCCCTACAATGAGCAGTTCTTC
TRBV27,-,17,-,TRBJ2-3,CASSLKPRGVPTDTQYF,TGTGCCAGCAGTTTAAAGCCTAGGGGGGTCCCCACAGATACGCAGTATTTT
TRBV23-1,-,14,-,TRBJ2-7,CASSQAGCIYEQYF,TGCGCCAGCAGTCAGGCGGGGTGTATCTACGAGCAGTACTTC
TRBV5-1,-,13,-,TRBJ2-7,CASKPDTAYEQYF,TGCGCCAGCAAACCCGACACTGCCTACGAGCAGTACTTC
TRBV19,-,16,-,TRBJ1-1,CASSPYWGVQDTEAFF,TGTGCCAGTAGTCCGTACTGGGGAGTCCAGGACACTGAAGCTTTCTTT
TRBV19,once,15,TRBD2,TRBJ2-7,CASSIGAGELYEQYF,TGTGCCAGTAGTATCGGAGCGGGAGAACTATACGAGCAGTACTTC
TRBV25-1,once,16,TRBD2,TRBJ2-1,CASSGPRSGRRDEQFF,TGTGCCAGCAGTGGCCCCCGGAGCGGGAGACGGGATGAGCAGTTCTTC
TRBV9,-,16,TRBD2,TRBJ2-3,CASSSRTSGSTDTQYF,TGTGCCAGCAGCTCCCGGACTAGCGGGAGCACAGATACGCAGTATTTT
TRBV19,-,15,TRBD2,TRBJ2-1,CASSIDREGRNEQFF,TGTGCCAGTAGTATTGACCGGGAGGGCCGGAATGAGCAGTTCTTC
TRBV7-8,-,19,TRBD2,TRBJ2-5,CASSLGLGGGLAGLETQYF,TGTGCCAGCAGCTTAGGTCTAGGTGGGGGACTAGCGGGATTGGAGACCCAGTACTTC
TRBV27,-,17,TRBD1,TRBJ2-1,CASSPLQGAPQYNEQFF,TGTGCCAGCAGTCCGCTTCAGGGGGCTCCGCAATACAATGAGCAGTTCTTC
TRBV4-3,once,16,TRBD1,TRBJ1-2,CASSQDPTGTGIGYTF,TGCGCCAGCAGCCAAGATCCCACCGGGACAGGGATCGGCTACACCTTC
TRBV30,-,13,TRBD1,TRBJ2-5,CAWSGTGVETQYF,TGTGCCTGGAGTGGGACAGGGGTGGAGACCCAGTACTTC
TRBV13,-,19,TRBD1,TRBJ2-6,CASTQHGQGVYSGANVLTF,TGTGCCAGCACCCAGCACGGGCAGGGGGTTTACTCTGGGGCCAACGTCCTGACTTTC
TRBV4-1,-,15,-,TRBJ2-7,CASSRRLGLGYEQYF,TGCGCCAGCAGCCGAAGACTGGGGTTGGGATACGAGCAGTACTTC
TRBV11-2,-,18,TRBD1,TRBJ1-1,CASSFSFRAGGVDTEAFF,TGTGCCAGCAGCTTTTCATTTCGGGCAGGGGGAGTTGACACTGAGGCTTTCTTT
TRBV19,once,15,-,TRBJ1-5,CASSVWSGSNQPQHF,TGTGCCAGTAGTGTGTGGTCTGGGTCCAATCAGCCCCAGCATTTT
TRBV2,-,15,TRBD2,TRBJ2-1,CASSDPLAGSNEQFF,TGTGCCAGCAGTGATCCGCTAGCGGGATCCAATGAGCAGTTCTTC